This entry concerns a single TCR beta chain. This entry is derived from a study of blood T cell repertoires in COVID-19. Sequenced by immunoSEQ multiplex PCR; TCRdb stores in-frame clones only, minus some. The table shows a few hundred thousand clones, with roughly 87% occurring only once. Trimming removed 5 bases from V and 0 bases from J, with 13 bases in between. The CDR3 covers 15 residues. The V gene's germline CDR1 is SGDLS and CDR2 YYNGEE. The recovered donors of Cohort 3 showed two negative PCRs, clearance, or symptom resolution. V gene TRBV9 combines with J gene TRBJ2-3; tentative D call: TRBD1 (5 bases). The sequencing input was PBMCs or T cells enriched from blood (not recorded which). This TCR was sampled from a woman aged 25-40 years who had recovered from COVID-19. The CDR3 bases are TGTGCCAGCAGACACGACAGCTCTAGCACAGATACGCAGTATTTT. It translates to CASRHDSSSTDTQYF.